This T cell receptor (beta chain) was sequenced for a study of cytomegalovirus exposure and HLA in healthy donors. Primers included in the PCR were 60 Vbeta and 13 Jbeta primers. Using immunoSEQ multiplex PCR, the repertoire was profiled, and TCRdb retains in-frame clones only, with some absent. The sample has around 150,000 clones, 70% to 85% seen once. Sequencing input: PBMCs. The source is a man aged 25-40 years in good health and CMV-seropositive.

The CDR3 loop is CASRNRANSDEQYF. The DNA of the CDR3 is TGTGCCAGTAGGAACCGGGCCAATAGCGACGAGCAGTACTTC. This rearrangement joins TRBV19 to TRBJ2-7; TRBD2 is a possible D gene (5 bases). The CDR3 is made up of 14 amino acids. Germline V gene lookup returns CDR1 LNHDA and CDR2 SQIVND (reference sequence). The V end was cut by 6 bases, the J end by 5 bases, with 17 bases between.